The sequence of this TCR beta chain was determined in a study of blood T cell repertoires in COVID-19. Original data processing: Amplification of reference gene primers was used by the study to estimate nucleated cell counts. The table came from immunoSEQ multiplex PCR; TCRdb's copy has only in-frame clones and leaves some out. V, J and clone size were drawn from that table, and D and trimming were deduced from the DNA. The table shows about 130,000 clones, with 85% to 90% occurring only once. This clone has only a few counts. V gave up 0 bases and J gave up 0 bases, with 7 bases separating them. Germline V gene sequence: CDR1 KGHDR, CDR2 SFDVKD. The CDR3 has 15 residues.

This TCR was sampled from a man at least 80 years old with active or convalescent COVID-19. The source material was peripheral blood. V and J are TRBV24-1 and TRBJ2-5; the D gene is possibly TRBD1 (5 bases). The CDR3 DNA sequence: TGTGCCACCAGTGATTTGACGACAGACCAAGAGACCCAGTACTTC. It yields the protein CATSDLTTDQETQYF.